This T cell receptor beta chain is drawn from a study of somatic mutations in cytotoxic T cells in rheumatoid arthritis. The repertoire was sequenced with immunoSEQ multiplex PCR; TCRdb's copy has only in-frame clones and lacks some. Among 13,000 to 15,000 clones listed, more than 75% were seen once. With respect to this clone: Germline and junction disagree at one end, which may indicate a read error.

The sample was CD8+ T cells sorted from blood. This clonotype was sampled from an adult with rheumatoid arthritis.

The CDR3 sequence is CATSGDSYYGYTF. CDR3 coding DNA: TGTGCCACCAGCGGAGACAGCTACTATGGCTACACCTTC. The chain links TRBV15 to TRBJ1-2, with D possibly matching TRBD1 (5 bases). CDR1 LNHNV and CDR2 YYDKDF come from the germline V gene (reference sequence). The CDR3 contains 13 residues.